This TCR beta chain is from a study of PD-1 blockade in classical Hodgkin lymphoma (dated by TCRdb to the early 2020s). Context from the whole study: Nivolumab dosing was 3 mg/kg intravenously every 2 weeks, continuing until either disease progression or unacceptable toxicity. The study used TCR beta sequencing and CyTOF to define a peripheral blood immune signature of response to PD-1 blockade in classical Hodgkin lymphoma. The full study reports these points: Trial patients achieving complete response had baseline diversity similar to newly diagnosed patients, whereas partial responders and progressors had significantly lower diversity. Baseline TCR diversity was reported to be lower in newly diagnosed patients than in healthy donors, and even lower in relapsed/refractory patients. The study was restricted to a single clinical trial cohort, and the causes of repertoire differences, possibly disease activity or prior therapy, were left undefined. Patients starting nivolumab less than 1 year after ASCT had lower diversity and were excluded from later analyses to avoid confounding by immune reconstitution. CD4+ but not CD8+ TCR diversity rose significantly by C4D1 (p=0.0027 vs p=0.16), most apparent in complete responders (p=0.02).

Relative to germline, V is 2 bases shorter and J is 0 bases shorter, with 29 bases between their ends. The germline V gene (reference sequence) gives CDR1 as GTSNPN and CDR2 as SVGIG. The CDR3 contains 21 residues, cysteine and phenylalanine counted. Left in the record is the CDR3 DNA by itself, 63 bases read in frame from the first base. Reading the label with the study, this specimen's time point is: cycle 4 day 1 (C4D1), after more than five weeks of nivolumab. Every trial patient had relapsed following autologous stem cell transplantation, and prior brentuximab vedotin exposure was what differed among cohorts A, B and C. The trial cohort comprised some 60 patients with relapsed/refractory classical Hodgkin lymphoma whose best overall responses were complete response, partial response or progressive disease. Single-agent nivolumab was administered to trial patients in the multi-cohort phase II CheckMate 205 trial. An independent review committee assessed best overall response using the 2007 International Working Group response criteria. Trial PBMCs were collected just before the start of nivolumab (C1D1) and during therapy at cycle 2 day 1 and cycle 4 day 1. Peripheral blood was collected in 8 mL Vacutainer Cell Preparation Tubes, from which PBMCs were isolated by centrifugation and then cryopreserved.

Concerning this clone: Its antigen is still unknown. No much larger clone exists at a distance of one base, and base qualities are not known.

The Qiagen DNeasy kit was used to extract genomic DNA from unsorted PBMCs and from the negatively selected CD4+ and CD8+ fractions. TCR beta CDR3 regions were amplified by immunoSEQ multiplex PCR using primers annealing to V and J segments. Amplification bias was minimized using a synthetic immune receptor repertoire, and residual bias was removed computationally after sequencing. As for how the authors treated the data: Custom Python scripts were used to quantify repertoire diversity as the Shannon entropy index. Unsorted, CD4+ and CD8+ repertoires were analyzed separately, except in combined analyses where CD4+ and CD8+ sequences were merged in silico. Clonal expansion was defined as a frequency increase of at least 2-fold after treatment compared with C1D1, and clones undetected at baseline were assigned a pseudocount of 0.5. Singleton clones were defined as clones with 0 or 1 copy at C1D1, and non-singleton clones were defined as clones with 2 or more copies. By matching protein sequences in sorted samples from the same patient, clones expanded in unsorted samples were annotated as CD4+, CD8+ or unknown. Wilcoxon tests on paired samples were used to test diversity changes from C1D1 to C4D1. TCRdb stores this immuneACCESS table with in-frame sequences only. Part of the clones is absent; in the studies checked, under half of the shortfall reflects unresolved V genes, and no reason is known for the rest. Clone size and the V and J calls come from that table; the DNA yielded D and trimming. Present in this sample are roughly 100,000 clones, approximately 89% of which were seen just once. The ten largest clonotypes hold around 20% of the sample.

The chain employs TRBV30 and TRBJ1-5; possibly the D gene is TRBD1, per 5 matching bases. The clonotype comes from a human donor with classical Hodgkin lymphoma. The sequencing here drew on peripheral blood mononuclear cells (PBMCs), taken before the fourth cycle of nivolumab. The CDR3 sequence is CAWSLRSPGRFISDSNQPQHF. Read as DNA, the sequence is TGTGCCTGGAGTCTCCGTTCTCCGGGACGCTTTATTAGTGATAGCAATCAGCCCCAGCATTTT.